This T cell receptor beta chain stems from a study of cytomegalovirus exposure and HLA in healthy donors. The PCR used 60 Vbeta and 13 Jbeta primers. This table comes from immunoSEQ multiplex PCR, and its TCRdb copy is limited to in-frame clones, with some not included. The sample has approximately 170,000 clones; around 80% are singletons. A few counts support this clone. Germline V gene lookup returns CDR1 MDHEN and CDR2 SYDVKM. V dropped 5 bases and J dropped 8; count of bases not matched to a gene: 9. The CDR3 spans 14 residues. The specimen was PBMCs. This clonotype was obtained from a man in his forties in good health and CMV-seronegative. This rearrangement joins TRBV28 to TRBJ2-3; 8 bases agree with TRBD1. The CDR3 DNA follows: TGTGCCAGCAGTCGTGGACAGGGTTTAGGTACGCAGTATTTT. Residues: CASSRGQGLGTQYF.